The entry below gives a single T cell receptor beta chain sequence along with its context. Its antigen is unidentified. TCRdb's table, derived via immunoSEQ multiplex PCR, lists solely in-frame clones and lacks some. Among 2,500,000 or so clones, roughly nine tenths were seen once, and the ten largest hold around 0.14%. After removal of 6 bases from V and 0 bases from J, the junction contained 5 bases not matched to a gene. The germline V gene encodes CDR1 MNHNY and CDR2 SVGAGI (reference sequence). This CDR3 has 16 residues. The source of the sample is a study of shared clonotypes between healthy human individuals. On the study more broadly: Per donor, CD8 memory used one plate, CD8 naive used two, CD4 memory used three and CD4 naive used three.

General study points: Clonotype sharing across several donors was observed for about 4.8% of naive CD4 clonotypes.

Each of the donors was a healthy adult who was HIV-negative and had not had a recent acute infection or vaccination. The chain joins TRBV6-6 to TRBJ2-3; TRBD2 agrees at 11 bases. The clonotype comes from a man aged 18-30 years in good health. The sequenced sample consisted of naive CD4+ T cells sorted from blood. Subset reported: CD45RA+ positively selected. CDR3 coding DNA: TGTGCCAGCAGAACTAGCGGGGGCAGGAGCACAGATACGCAGTATTTT. Amino acid sequence: CASRTSGGRSTDTQYF.